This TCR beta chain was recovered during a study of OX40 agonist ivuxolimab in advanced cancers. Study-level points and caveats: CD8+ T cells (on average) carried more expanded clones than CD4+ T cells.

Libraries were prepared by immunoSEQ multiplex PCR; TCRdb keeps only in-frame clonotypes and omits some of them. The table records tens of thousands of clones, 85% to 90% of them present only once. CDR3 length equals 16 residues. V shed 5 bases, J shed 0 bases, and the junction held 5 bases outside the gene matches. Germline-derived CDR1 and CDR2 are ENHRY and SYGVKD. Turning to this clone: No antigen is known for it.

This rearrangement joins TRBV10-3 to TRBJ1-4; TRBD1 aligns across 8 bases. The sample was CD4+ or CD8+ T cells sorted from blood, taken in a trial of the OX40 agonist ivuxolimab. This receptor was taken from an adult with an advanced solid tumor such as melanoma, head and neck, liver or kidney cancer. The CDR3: CAISHGQGATNEKLFF. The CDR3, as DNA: TGTGCCATCAGTCACGGACAGGGAGCAACTAATGAAAAACTGTTTTTT.